These 32 T cell receptor beta chains came from one sample sequenced in a study of T-cell memory formation after mild COVID-19. TCRdb ran MiXCR on the 5' RACE reads and lists one entry per CDR3 protein. The sample yields around 530,000 distinct CDR3 sequences, about 22% seen once. The material sequenced was PBMCs or a T cell subset sorted from them (not recorded which). The receptor set was obtained from an adult woman who had mild COVID-19 (a few samples of this study predate the infection). Cell type and time point are not known.

This clonotype was counted a few times. The rearrangement uses TRBV6-2 or TRBV6-3 and TRBJ2-1; 10 positions agree with TRBD2. This CDR3 is built from 15 residues. The ends lost 6 bases at V and 7 bases at J; junction bases unmatched: 9. Germline assignment: CDR1 MNHEY and CDR2 SVGEGT. CDR3 in amino acids: CASSPAGGPWNEQFF. In nucleotides, the CDR3 is TGTGCCAGCAGCCCAGCGGGAGGGCCTTGGAATGAGCAGTTCTTC.

The chain employs TRBV6-5 and TRBJ1-6; no definite D call. Germline CDR1 reads MNHEY; CDR2 reads SVGAGI. Trimming removed 2 bases from V and 9 bases from J, with 11 bases in between. This CDR3 contains 14 residues. This chain's CDR3 is CASSYPGTGSPLHF. In DNA form, the CDR3 reads TGTGCCAGCAGTTACCCCGGCACTGGTTCACCCCTCCACTTT.

The chain uses TRBV24-1 and TRBJ2-1; 9 bases are shared with TRBD1. Losses at the gene ends were 5 bases for V and 9 bases for J; bases not matched to a gene: 7. CDR3 length: 14 residues. Germline V gene data show CDR1 as KGHDR and CDR2 as SFDVKD. The CDR3 here is CATSGGTGRSEQFF. DNA for the CDR3: TGTGCCACCAGTGGGGGGACAGGGCGGAGTGAGCAGTTCTTC.

The chain couples TRBV15 to TRBJ2-5; tentative D call: TRBD2 (6 bases). This CDR3 is 15 amino acids long. Germline lookup yields CDR1 LNHNV and CDR2 YYDKDF (reference sequence). V lost 5 bases and J 4 bases, leaving 17 bases between the germline ends. CDR3 sequence reads: CATSRASGGRETQYF. The CDR3 DNA follows: TGTGCCACCAGCCGTGCCAGTGGAGGGAGAGAGACCCAGTACTTC.

In its sample, this clonotype was seen a few times. This chain uses TRBV3-1 with TRBJ1-1, with D unclear. The CDR3 runs 14 residues. Trimming cost V 2 bases and J 1 base, with 8 bases left between them. Germline V CDR1 and CDR2: LGHDT, YNNKEL (reference sequence). The CDR3 DNA reads as TGTGCCAGCAGCCAACGCGGCGGGAACACTGAAGCTTTCTTT. It translates to CASSQRGGNTEAFF.

In its sample, this clonotype was seen a few times. Since a much larger clone is just one base distant, this may be a read error. The rearrangement uses TRBV6-4 and TRBJ2-1; 14 nucleotides agree with TRBD2. CDR3 length: 15 residues. J was trimmed by 8 bases and V by 0 bases; bases with no gene match: 0. From germline, CDR1 is MRHNA and CDR2 SNTAGT. CDR3: CASSDSTSGGDEQFF. The CDR3, as DNA: TGTGCCAGCAGTGACTCGACTAGCGGGGGGGATGAGCAGTTCTTC.

This chain links TRBV20-1 with TRBJ2-2, with D possibly TRBD2 on 6 matching bases. This CDR3 has 13 amino acids. Germline CDR1 and CDR2: DFQATT and SNEGSKA (reference sequence). Trimming removed 0 bases from V and 5 bases from J, with 7 bases in between. The CDR3 is CSAREGGTGELFF. CDR3 nucleotides: TGCAGTGCTAGAGAGGGGGGTACCGGGGAGCTGTTTTTT.

The V and J genes are TRBV12-3 or TRBV12-4 and TRBJ1-1; TRBD1 might be the D (5 bases). The CDR3 contains 13 residues. The germline V and J ends were trimmed by 4 bases and 5 bases, with 11 bases remaining between them. The CDR3 sequence: CASSWGGWTEAFF. For the CDR3, the DNA is TGTGCCAGCAGTTGGGGGGGTTGGACTGAAGCTTTCTTT.

This clonotype was observed many times. The chain carries TRBV2 and TRBJ2-7; the D is unclear. The CDR3 is 12 amino acids. Germline V CDR1 and CDR2: SNHLY, FYNNEI. The V end was cut by 4 bases, the J end by 1 base, with 5 bases between. Here the CDR3 DNA reads TGTGCCAGCAGTGGATGGTCCTACGAGCAGTACTTC. Translating it yields CASSGWSYEQYF.

This clonotype came up a few times. The chain carries TRBV7-2 and TRBJ2-3; TRBD2 might be the D (6 bases). Trimming cost V 5 bases and J 9 bases, with 15 bases left between them. CDR1 is SGHTA, CDR2 FQGNSA, per germline. The CDR3 is 13 amino acids. CDR3 sequence: CASSHAGPPTQYF. The CDR3 coding sequence is TGTGCCAGCAGCCATGCGGGACCCCCAACGCAGTATTTT.

The V and J genes are TRBV20-1 and TRBJ2-5; no firm D call. This CDR3 region has 13 residues. The V gene's germline CDR1 is DFQATT and CDR2 SNEGSKA (reference sequence). Trimming cost V 4 bases and J 0 bases, with 9 bases left between them. CDR3 amino acids: CSAKDVNQETQYF. The CDR3 bases are TGCAGTGCTAAGGACGTAAACCAAGAGACCCAGTACTTC.

The chain combines TRBV4-2 with TRBJ2-7; D tentatively fits TRBD1 or TRBD2 (5 bases each). Trimming cost V 0 bases and J 6 bases, with 12 bases left between them. This CDR3 is 14 amino acids long. CDR1 is LGHNA and CDR2 is YNFKEQ in the germline V gene. The CDR3 sequence is CASSQDGAAGEQYF. The CDR3 DNA is TGTGCCAGCAGCCAAGATGGGGCGGCGGGCGAGCAGTACTTC.

This chain connects TRBV5-1 to TRBJ1-1, with TRBD1 matching over 8 bases. Germline CDR1 reads SGHRS; CDR2 reads YFSETQ. This CDR3 region has 15 residues. V gave up 4 bases and J gave up 7 bases; unmatched junction bases: 12. CDR3: CASSPQWGQAGEAFF. The CDR3 region has the DNA TGCGCCAGCAGCCCCCAGTGGGGACAGGCGGGTGAAGCTTTCTTT.

The sample holds a few counts of this clonotype. V is TRBV3-1 and J is TRBJ2-4; 10 nucleotides agree with TRBD2. The CDR3 loop spans 17 amino acids. From germline, CDR1 is LGHDT and CDR2 YNNKEL (reference sequence). J lost 0 bases, V lost 1 base, and 3 bases had no gene match. CDR3 sequence: CASSQVGLAAAKNIQYF. In DNA, the CDR3 is TGTGCCAGCAGCCAAGTTGGACTAGCGGCAGCCAAAAACATTCAGTACTTC.

The V and J genes are TRBV12-3 or TRBV12-4 and TRBJ2-1; D not resolved. There are 13 residues in the CDR3. V was cut by 1 base and J by 8 bases, with 9 bases left in between. This CDR3 is CASSLEPVYEQFF. The CDR3 DNA is TGTGCCAGCAGTTTAGAGCCAGTTTATGAGCAGTTCTTC.

This clonotype has only a few counts. The chain couples TRBV12-3 or TRBV12-4 to TRBJ2-2; 10 nucleotides align to TRBD1. Trimming took 6 bases from V and 7 from J; bases not matched to a gene: 11. There are 16 residues in the CDR3. The CDR3 sequence is CASRNHRTGGSGELFF. The CDR3 nucleotides are TGTGCCAGCAGAAACCACCGGACAGGGGGTAGCGGGGAGCTGTTTTTT.

The rearrangement uses TRBV5-1 and TRBJ2-7, with no clear D. Germline values: CDR1 SGHRS, CDR2 YFSETQ. V gave up 5 bases and J gave up 7 bases, with 13 bases separating them. The CDR3 contains 12 residues. The CDR3 DNA follows: TGCGCCAGCAGGGGCGACGTGGGGGAGCAGTACTTC. It encodes CASRGDVGEQYF.

The chain couples TRBV28 to TRBJ2-3; TRBD1 or TRBD2 may be the D gene (5 bases each). The CDR3 is 14 amino acids. V dropped 7 bases and J dropped 0 bases, with 11 bases sitting between them. Germline loops: CDR1 MDHEN, CDR2 SYDVKM. The CDR3 spells CASNIRGSTDTQYF. The CDR3 nucleotides read TGTGCCAGCAATATACGGGGCAGCACAGATACGCAGTATTTT.

This chain uses TRBV9 with TRBJ2-3; 7 nucleotides match TRBD2. Germline lookup yields CDR1 SGDLS and CDR2 YYNGEE. V was clipped by 0 bases and J by 5 bases; unmatched bases: 3. The CDR3 is 14 residues long. The CDR3 sequence: CASSVAVAGDTQYF. The CDR3 nucleotides are TGTGCCAGCAGCGTAGCTGTAGCGGGAGATACGCAGTATTTT.

V is TRBV13 and J is TRBJ2-7, with 10 positions matching TRBD2. This CDR3 spans 16 amino acids. The V gene end was trimmed by 1 base and the J gene end by 3 bases; junction bases not matched to a gene: 6. Germline CDR1 PRHDT, CDR2 FYEKMQ (reference sequence). CDR3 region: CASSLEGRTSGYEQYF. CDR3 in DNA: TGTGCCAGCAGCTTAGAGGGTCGGACTAGCGGCTACGAGCAGTACTTC.

The sample holds a few counts of this clonotype. This chain connects TRBV7-6 to TRBJ2-3; weak D call: TRBD2 (5 bases). V was trimmed by 1 base and J by 2 bases, leaving 7 bases between them. The CDR3 is 14 amino acids. Per germline, CDR1 SGHVS and CDR2 FNYEAQ. The CDR3 reads CASSLGADTDTQYF. DNA for the CDR3: TGTGCCAGCAGCTTAGGAGCGGACACAGATACGCAGTATTTT.

The chain links TRBV27 to TRBJ2-1, with D tentatively TRBD2 (6 bases). The CDR3 totals 14 residues. Per germline, CDR1 MNHEY and CDR2 SMNVEV (reference sequence). Trimming pared 2 bases from V and 9 bases from J, leaving 14 bases between. Here the CDR3 reads CASSLGGGRGEQFF. The CDR3 nucleotides read TGTGCCAGCAGTTTAGGGGGAGGCCGCGGTGAGCAGTTCTTC.

This clonotype has a handful of counts. The chain links TRBV13 to TRBJ2-3, with D possibly being TRBD1 (6 bases). This CDR3 contains 16 residues. V lost 5 bases and J lost 2, with 17 bases in between. Germline V CDR1 and CDR2: PRHDT, FYEKMQ (reference sequence). The DNA of the CDR3 is TGTGCCAGCAGCCCCCCAACAGGGTTAAACACAGATACGCAGTATTTT. Translation: CASSPPTGLNTDTQYF.

The rearrangement joins TRBV29-1 to TRBJ1-4, with a weak D call TRBD1 (5 bases). Germline V gene lookup returns CDR1 SQVTM and CDR2 ANQGSEA. CDR3 length: 15 residues. The V end lost 1 base, the J end lost 8 bases, and 17 bases lay between the germline ends. CDR3 nucleotides: TGCAGCGTTGAAGTTGGGTCCACCGGGGGGGAAAAACTGTTTTTT. Its translation: CSVEVGSTGGEKLFF.

Only a few counts were recorded for this clonotype. The V and J genes are TRBV7-9 and TRBJ2-5; 7 bases match TRBD1. The germline CDR1 and CDR2 sequences are SEHNR and FQNEAQ (reference sequence). V shed 4 bases, J shed 3 bases, and the junction held 5 bases outside the gene matches. The CDR3 loop spans 14 amino acids. The CDR3 DNA reads TGTGCCAGCAGCTATTCTACAGGGGAAGAGACCCAGTACTTC. Its translation is CASSYSTGEETQYF.

The J gene is TRBJ2-5, the V gene TRBV18; no firm D call. The germline CDR1 and CDR2 sequences are KGHSH and LQKENI. This CDR3 is 13 amino acids long. Trimming removed 1 base at V and 5 bases at J, with 8 bases between. The CDR3 DNA is TGTGCCAGCTCACCACGACCGGTCGAGACCCAGTACTTC. Protein: CASSPRPVETQYF.

This clonotype was found a few times. V and J are TRBV5-1 and TRBJ2-6; maybe TRBD1 (6 bases). This CDR3 region has 15 residues. The germline V and J ends were trimmed by 5 bases and 3 bases, with 12 bases remaining between them. The germline V gene has CDR1 SGHRS and CDR2 YFSETQ. CDR3 nucleotide sequence: TGCGCCAGCAGTCCCGGGACAAGTGGGGCCAACGTCCTGACTTTC. This gives the protein CASSPGTSGANVLTF.

The CDR3, as DNA: TGTGCCAGCAGCTTAGACCCCGGGGGCAACACCGGGGAGCTGTTTTTT. Encoded protein: CASSLDPGGNTGELFF. The chain couples TRBV7-6 to TRBJ2-2; D tentatively reads TRBD1 or TRBD2 (6 bases each). CDR1 SGHVS and CDR2 FNYEAQ come from the germline V gene. Deletions cut 1 base from V and 2 bases from J, with 11 bases between. The length of the CDR3 is 16 residues.

This clonotype was observed a few times. The chain uses TRBV20-1 and TRBJ2-2; TRBD1 matches 11 bases. Trimming removed 6 bases from V and 5 bases from J; junction bases left unmatched: 2. The germline gives CDR1 DFQATT, CDR2 SNEGSKA (reference sequence). The CDR3 extends over 13 amino acids. CDR3 nucleotide sequence: TGCAGTGCCCGGGACAGGGGGACCGGGGAGCTGTTTTTT. Translation gives CSARDRGTGELFF.

This clonotype was picked up a small number of times. This chain uses TRBV7-9 with TRBJ2-7; 8 bases agree with TRBD2. The CDR3 is 14 residues long. Germline V CDR1 and CDR2: SEHNR, FQNEAQ (reference sequence). V shed 0 bases, J shed 4 bases, and the junction held 2 bases outside the gene matches. The CDR3 DNA follows: TGTGCCAGCAGCTTAGCCGGGGGGGAATACGAGCAGTACTTC. The encoded protein is CASSLAGGEYEQYF.

The genes are TRBV10-1 and TRBJ2-5, with 7 bases fitting TRBD1. Germline assignment: CDR1 WNHNN and CDR2 SYGVQD (reference sequence). V shed 5 bases and J 0 bases; nucleotides not matched to a gene: 9. There are 16 residues in the CDR3. The CDR3 bases are TGCGCCAGCAGTTCTCCCGGGACAGCGTACCAAGAGACCCAGTACTTC. Protein sequence: CASSSPGTAYQETQYF.

This clonotype was observed many times. This rearrangement joins TRBV4-1 to TRBJ2-5, with 8 bases matching TRBD1. CDR3 length: 17 amino acids. Germline V gene data show CDR1 as MGHRA and CDR2 as YSYEKL. V shed 2 bases, J shed 5 bases, and the junction held 13 bases outside the gene matches. The DNA for the CDR3 is TGCGCCAGCAGCCAACTCGGACAGGGCCCTCGCCGGGAGACCCAGTACTTC. Its translation: CASSQLGQGPRRETQYF.